These T cell receptor beta chains were read from a single sample in a study of blood T cell repertoires in COVID-19. Clones were sequenced by immunoSEQ multiplex PCR, and TCRdb holds only the in-frame ones, with some missing. The data hold some 65,000 clones, with roughly 87% observed a single time. The sequencing sample was made of peripheral blood. These TCRs come from a man at least 80 years old with acute or convalescent COVID-19. CDR3s include the opening cysteine and the closing phenylalanine or tryptophan. A D gene is named only where the DNA matches it firmly. Part of the rows lack a size; the others show once, few, many or a class for expanded clones.

CDR3 protein | CDR3 DNA | V gene | D gene | J gene | clone size
CASSTRDRGNQPQHF | TGTGCCAGCAGCACTCGGGACAGGGGAAATCAGCCCCAGCATTTT | TRBV5-6 | TRBD1 | TRBJ1-5 | few
CASRRRNRGHENTEAFF | TGTGCCAGCAGACGTCGAAACAGGGGGCATGAGAACACTGAAGCTTTCTTT | TRBV27 | TRBD1 | TRBJ1-1 | -
CASSPGTGTYSNQPQHF | TGCGCCAGCAGCCCCGGGACAGGGACTTATAGCAATCAGCCCCAGCATTTT | TRBV5-1 | TRBD1 | TRBJ1-5 | -
CATSAAKVGQPQHF | TGTGCCACCAGTGCAGCGAAGGTGGGTCAGCCCCAGCATTTT | TRBV24-1 | - | TRBJ1-5 | -
CASTGTTNYNEQFF | TGTGCCAGTACCGGGACTACGAACTACAATGAGCAGTTCTTC | TRBV19 | TRBD2 | TRBJ2-1 | -
CASSQSRDRVVNTEAFF | TGCGCCAGCAGCCAGTCCCGGGACAGGGTCGTGAACACTGAAGCTTTCTTT | TRBV4-1 | TRBD1 | TRBJ1-1 | once
CASSQGLVSGGRETQYF | TGTGCCAGCAGCCAAGGGTTGGTATCGGGAGGTCGGGAGACCCAGTACTTC | TRBV14 | TRBD2 | TRBJ2-5 | -
CASYPPGGGGRTEAFF | TGTGCCAGCTACCCCCCGGGAGGGGGGGGGAGGACTGAAGCTTTCTTT | TRBV6-6 | - | TRBJ1-1 | -
CASRRGQGRQETQYF | TGTGCCAGCAGACGGGGACAGGGGAGACAAGAGACCCAGTACTTC | TRBV6-5 | TRBD1 | TRBJ2-5 | -
CASSPGLAYGYTF | TGTGCCAGCAGTCCGGGACTCGCCTATGGCTACACCTTC | TRBV3-1/TRBV3-2 | - | TRBJ1-2 | -
CAIRDRGGGNQPQHF | TGTGCCATCAGAGACAGGGGAGGCGGCAATCAGCCCCAGCATTTT | TRBV10-3 | TRBD1 | TRBJ1-5 | -
CASSQAAGRGFMNTEAFF | TGCGCCAGCAGCCAGGCGGCGGGGAGGGGGTTTATGAACACTGAAGCTTTCTTT | TRBV4-1 | - | TRBJ1-1 | -
CASSPQKGLRTDTQYF | TGTGCCAGCTCACCACAGAAGGGGCTGAGGACAGATACGCAGTATTTT | TRBV18 | - | TRBJ2-3 | -
CASSPGQGNEKLFF | TGTGCCAGCAGCCCGGGACAGGGGAATGAAAAACTGTTTTTT | TRBV7-9 | TRBD1 | TRBJ1-4 | once
CAISEGQATEAFF | TGTGCCATCAGTGAGGGACAAGCCACTGAAGCTTTCTTT | TRBV10-3 | - | TRBJ1-1 | -
CASSGTLGDTQYF | TGTGCCAGCAGTGGGACACTCGGAGATACGCAGTATTTT | TRBV25-1 | - | TRBJ2-3 | -
CASSNPQGAETQYF | TGCGCCAGCAGCAACCCACAGGGGGCCGAGACCCAGTACTTC | TRBV5-1 | TRBD1 | TRBJ2-5 | once
CASSQASVREQYF | TGTGCCAGCAGCCAAGCGTCGGTCCGGGAGCAGTACTTC | TRBV3-1/TRBV3-2 | - | TRBJ2-7 | few
CASSLGGDRDGYTF | TGCGCCAGCAGCTTGGGCGGGGACAGGGACGGCTACACCTTC | TRBV5-1 | TRBD1 | TRBJ1-2 | -
CASSRDRDHYGYTF | TGTGCCAGCAGCAGGGACAGGGACCACTATGGCTACACCTTC | TRBV9 | TRBD1 | TRBJ1-2 | -
CASSPPGQGLKLEQYF | TGTGCCAGCAGCCCACCGGGACAGGGATTAAAGCTGGAGCAGTACTTC | TRBV14 | TRBD1 | TRBJ2-7 | -
CASSPTGGAETQYF | TGTGCCAGCTCCCCGACAGGGGGCGCAGAGACCCAGTACTTC | TRBV18 | TRBD1 | TRBJ2-5 | -
CASSLSMNTEAFF | TGTGCCAGCAGTTTGTCTATGAACACTGAAGCTTTCTTT | TRBV12-3/TRBV12-4 | - | TRBJ1-1 | -
CASRSQGNTGELFF | TGCGCCAGCAGGTCACAGGGGAACACCGGGGAGCTGTTTTTT | TRBV4-3 | - | TRBJ2-2 | -
CASSLGSSYNEQFF | TGTGCCAGCAGCTTAGGCAGCTCCTACAATGAGCAGTTCTTC | TRBV11-3 | - | TRBJ2-1 | -
CASSGARNTEAFF | TGCGCCAGCAGTGGGGCCAGGAACACTGAAGCTTTCTTT | TRBV10-1 | - | TRBJ1-1 | -
CASSPGTGTNRYGYTF | TGTGCCAGCTCACCAGGGACAGGGACAAATCGATATGGCTACACCTTC | TRBV18 | TRBD1 | TRBJ1-2 | -
CASSLAGATGETQYF | TGTGCCAGTAGTCTAGCGGGAGCGACGGGAGAGACCCAGTACTTC | TRBV19 | TRBD2 | TRBJ2-5 | -
CASSPTGFSGNTIYF | TGTGCCAGCAGCCCGACAGGGTTCTCTGGAAACACCATATATTTT | TRBV3-1/TRBV3-2 | TRBD1 | TRBJ1-3 | -
CASSSVPGLAERTDTQYF | TGTGCCAGCAGCAGCGTCCCGGGACTAGCGGAACGCACAGATACGCAGTATTTT | TRBV7-2 | TRBD2 | TRBJ2-3 | -
CASSYRTSGRGPQFF | TGTGCCAGCAGCTATCGGACTAGCGGGAGGGGACCGCAGTTCTTC | TRBV7-2 | TRBD2 | TRBJ2-1 | -
CASSEALAGASNYGYTF | TGTGCCAGCAGTGAAGCGCTAGCAGGGGCGTCTAACTATGGCTACACCTTC | TRBV2 | - | TRBJ1-2 | few
CASSQKTGGREKLFF | TGTGCCAGCAGCCAGAAAACGGGGGGCAGGGAAAAACTGTTTTTT | TRBV3-1/TRBV3-2 | - | TRBJ1-4 | -
CASSLGNRGNTEAFF | TGTGCCAGCAGCTTAGGGAACAGGGGGAACACTGAAGCTTTCTTT | TRBV11-2 | TRBD1 | TRBJ1-1 | -
CASSKGQDEKLFF | TGTGCCAGCTCAAAGGGGCAGGATGAAAAACTGTTTTTT | TRBV18 | - | TRBJ1-4 | few
CASSPEAGYGYTF | TGTGCCAGCAGTCCCGAAGCCGGCTATGGCTACACCTTC | TRBV27 | - | TRBJ1-2 | -